This paragraph reports one T cell receptor beta chain. Antigen unknown. V was pared by 0 bases and J by 8 bases, with 15 bases between. Germline CDR1 and CDR2: SGDLS and YYNGEE. The CDR3 spans 15 residues. The data originate from a study of identical twins. Through template switching, a universal primer site was introduced, and the cDNA contained unique molecular identifiers. One entry per CDR3 protein results from TCRdb running MiXCR on the 5' RACE reads. The table has about 260,000 distinct CDR3 sequences, 5.5% to 7% seen once; the top ten hold roughly 3.6%. Findings and limits, study-wide: Invariant MAIT and iNKT cells are populations that could partly confound zero-insertion analyses.

Separately, the same data were catalogued under a study of yellow fever vaccine responses in identical twins.

This TCR came from a woman between 18 and 29 years old in good health. The specimen sequenced was memory (CD45RO+) T cells sorted from blood. This chain uses TRBV9 with TRBJ2-1, with D hard to call. The chain's CDR3 is CASSVAPGPGDEQFF. For the CDR3, the DNA is TGTGCCAGCAGCGTAGCTCCAGGCCCGGGTGATGAGCAGTTCTTC.